This T cell receptor beta chain stems from a study of blood T cell repertoires in COVID-19. This clone showed up just once. Using immunoSEQ multiplex PCR, the repertoire was profiled, and TCRdb retains in-frame clones only, with some absent. Of 310,000 or so clones in the sample, approximately 90% were seen once. The source is a woman aged 25 to 45 who had recovered from COVID-19. Sequencing input: PBMCs or T cells enriched from blood (not recorded which).

The CDR3 region has the DNA TGTGCCTGGAGTGTACAGTACGAAGCTTTCTTT. It codes for CAWSVQYEAFF. This chain connects TRBV30 to TRBJ1-1, with no clear D. Germline loops: CDR1 GTSNPN, CDR2 SVGIG (reference sequence). This CDR3 spans 11 amino acids. V lost 0 bases and J lost 8, with 7 bases in between.